These 32 T cell receptor beta chains originate from one sample sequenced in a study of blood T cell repertoires in COVID-19. Profiling relied on immunoSEQ multiplex PCR, and the TCRdb table lists in-frame clones only, not all of them. The table shows fewer than 500,000 clones, with 70% to 90% occurring only once. Sequences were obtained from PBMCs or T cells enriched from blood (not recorded which). These receptors were collected from a man in his thirties or forties who had recovered from COVID-19.

The chain employs TRBV14 and TRBJ1-2; tentatively, D is TRBD1 (5 bases). Germline CDR1 is SGHDN and CDR2 is FVKESK. There are 14 residues in the CDR3. Deletions cut 0 bases from V and 1 base from J, with 6 bases between. CDR3 bases: TGTGCCAGCAGCCAAGAAGGGGTTAACTATGGCTACACCTTC. Amino acid sequence: CASSQEGVNYGYTF.

The chain is built from TRBV29-1 and TRBJ2-2; a possible D gene is TRBD1 (6 bases). The CDR3 extends over 19 amino acids. Germline V lookup: CDR1 SQVTM, CDR2 ANQGSEA. Trimming took 1 base from V and 4 from J, leaving 25 bases between them. The CDR3 DNA reads TGCAGCGTTGAAGCTAGCTCACTACACACTACAGGGACCACCGGGGAGCTGTTTTTT. Protein: CSVEASSLHTTGTTGELFF.

This chain connects TRBV10-3 to TRBJ2-7; TRBD1 matches 9 bases. V shed 6 bases, J shed 6 bases, and the junction held 9 bases outside the gene matches. The germline CDR1 and CDR2 sequences are ENHRY and SYGVKD. The CDR3 runs 14 residues. CDR3 sequence (DNA): TGTGCCATCAGAGCCGGGACAGGGACTGCCGAGCAGTACTTC. Protein product: CAIRAGTGTAEQYF.

The V and J genes are TRBV9 and TRBJ1-5, with D maybe TRBD1 (6 bases). This CDR3 has 17 residues. CDR1 is SGDLS and CDR2 is YYNGEE in the germline V gene. Trimming cost V 4 bases and J 5 bases, with 22 bases left between them. The CDR3 sequence is CASSPTPLPGDHQPQHF. DNA for the CDR3: TGTGCCAGCAGCCCAACCCCATTACCAGGGGACCATCAGCCCCAGCATTTT.

This chain connects TRBV5-1 to TRBJ1-3; 12 nucleotides match TRBD1. The trim removed 4 bases at V and 4 bases at J, leaving 9 bases unmatched. Per the germline V gene, CDR1 is SGHRS and CDR2 is YFSETQ. This CDR3 has 17 amino acids. The CDR3 coding sequence is TGCGCCAGCAGCGAGGTGGGACAGGGGGCATTCGGAAACACCATATATTTT. Translation gives CASSEVGQGAFGNTIYF.

This rearrangement joins TRBV12-5 to TRBJ2-4, with D tentatively TRBD2 (5 bases). Between the trimmed V and J ends, which lost 5 bases and 0 bases, there was a span of 29 bases. The germline V gene has CDR1 LGHNT and CDR2 FRNRAP. The CDR3 consists of 21 residues. The CDR3 DNA is TGTGCTAGTGGTCCAACCACCGACTACTCAGACACTCGGGGAGCCAAAAACATTCAGTACTTC. As protein: CASGPTTDYSDTRGAKNIQYF.

This sequence joins TRBV5-6 and TRBJ2-2, with D hard to call. Looked up from germline, CDR1 is SGHDT and CDR2 is YYEEEE. CDR3 length equals 16 residues. Trimming left V 4 bases short and J 1 base short, with 14 bases between. CDR3 protein: CASSMFTTQNTGELFF. The CDR3 DNA reads as TGTGCCAGCAGCATGTTCACCACACAGAACACCGGGGAGCTGTTTTTT. Looking up the rest from reference TRBV5-6 and TRBJ2-2 gives the full variable domain: DAGVTQSPTHLIKTRGQQVTLRCSPKSGHDTVSWYQQALGQGPQFIFQYYEEEERQRGNFPDRFSGHQFPNYSSELNVNALLLGDSALYLCASSMFTTQNTGELFFGEGSRLTVL.

The V and J genes are TRBV12-5 and TRBJ2-3; the D is unclear. Between the trimmed V and J ends, which lost 3 bases and 0 bases, there was a span of 4 bases. The CDR3 is made up of 13 amino acids. Germline assignment: CDR1 LGHNT and CDR2 FRNRAP. In DNA, the CDR3 is TGTGCTAGTGGTTTCTACAGCACAGATACGCAGTATTTT. Protein sequence: CASGFYSTDTQYF. Full variable domain (missing parts from reference TRBV12-5 and TRBJ2-3): DARVTQTPRHKVTEMGQEVTMRCQPILGHNTVFWYRQTMMQGLELLAYFRNRAPLDDSGMPKDRFSAEMPDATLATLKIQPSEPRDSAVYFCASGFYSTDTQYFGPGTRLTVL.

This clone was picked up one time. The gene calls are TRBV14 and TRBJ2-7; 7 nucleotides match TRBD2. The CDR3 consists of 15 residues. V trimming: 5 bases; J trimming: 2 bases; junction bases outside the gene matches: 9. Germline V lookup: CDR1 SGHDN, CDR2 FVKESK. The CDR3 coding sequence is TGTGCCAGCAGCGACGGGGACTATCCCCCCTACGAGCAGTACTTC. Protein: CASSDGDYPPYEQYF. The variable domain in full, with the rest retrieved from reference TRBV14 and TRBJ2-7, is EAGVTQFPSHSVIEKGQTVTLRCDPISGHDNLYWYRRVMGKEIKFLLHFVKESKQDESGMPNNRFLAERTGGTYSTLKVQPAELEDSGVYFCASSDGDYPPYEQYFGPGTRLTVT.

The chain is built from TRBV5-6 and TRBJ1-1; D gene unclear. Deletions cut 1 base from V and 2 bases from J, with 15 bases between. Germline CDR1 reads SGHDT; CDR2 reads YYEEEE. This CDR3 comprises 16 residues. The CDR3: CASSLKRRAINTEAFF. CDR3 DNA sequence: TGTGCCAGCAGCTTGAAGAGGCGGGCTATTAACACTGAAGCTTTCTTT.

The chain employs TRBV4-1 and TRBJ2-2, with TRBD2 identical over 7 bases. Germline trimming cut 0 bases from V and 6 bases from J; bases unmatched to any gene: 7. Germline loops: CDR1 MGHRA, CDR2 YSYEKL. The CDR3 is 16 amino acids. The CDR3 spells CASSQEGGGGAGELFF. In DNA, the CDR3 is TGCGCCAGCAGCCAAGAAGGCGGGGGTGGCGCCGGGGAGCTGTTTTTT.

This rearrangement joins TRBV14 to TRBJ1-1, with TRBD1 matching over 9 bases. The germline V gene has CDR1 SGHDN and CDR2 FVKESK. J was trimmed by 0 bases and V by 4 bases; bases with no gene match: 6. The length of the CDR3 is 16 residues. The CDR3 DNA is TGTGCCAGCAGCCGACCGGGACAGGGAATGAACACTGAAGCTTTCTTT. Its protein is CASSRPGQGMNTEAFF.

This chain connects TRBV6-5 to TRBJ1-1; D perhaps matches TRBD1 (6 bases). Germline V CDR1 and CDR2: MNHEY, SVGAGI. Trimming took 5 bases from V and 0 from J, leaving 10 bases between them. This CDR3 has 14 amino acids. The CDR3 nucleotides are TGTGCCAGCAGTAGGACAGTAATGAACACTGAAGCTTTCTTT. Its translation is CASSRTVMNTEAFF.

V gene TRBV7-2 combines with J gene TRBJ2-3; tentative D call: TRBD2 (7 bases). This CDR3 region has 16 residues. Germline-derived CDR1 and CDR2 are SGHTA and FQGNSA. Between the trimmed V and J ends, which lost 5 bases and 2 bases, there was a span of 17 bases. The CDR3 region has the DNA TGTGCCAGCAGCCCCTTGGGTGGGGGGGCCACAGATACGCAGTATTTT. It is translated as CASSPLGGGATDTQYF.

The V gene is TRBV6-6, the J gene TRBJ1-3, with 7 bases aligning to TRBD1. Germline CDR1 and CDR2: MNHNY and SVGAGI (reference sequence). This CDR3 contains 14 residues. V lost 2 bases to trimming and J lost 6 bases; unmatched junction nucleotides: 4. In DNA form, the CDR3 reads TGTGCCAGCAGTTACCAGGGACAGTTAAACACCATATATTTT. Its translation is CASSYQGQLNTIYF.

CDR3 amino acids: CAWTGLAGGGETQYF. CDR3 DNA: TGTGCCTGGACCGGACTAGCGGGGGGTGGGGAGACCCAGTACTTC. The chain combines TRBV30 with TRBJ2-5; TRBD2 agrees at 14 bases. Per germline, CDR1 GTSNPN and CDR2 SVGIG (reference sequence). V was clipped by 4 bases and J by 5 bases; unmatched bases: 6. This CDR3 is built from 15 residues.

The chain has TRBV11-2 and TRBJ2-3; 9 bases map to TRBD2. The CDR3 runs to 15 residues. Losses at the gene ends were 4 bases for V and 5 bases for J; bases not matched to a gene: 7. Germline loops: CDR1 SGHAT, CDR2 FQNNGV. The CDR3 region has the DNA TGTGCCAGCAGCTGGCGCGGGGGGGCAAGAGATACGCAGTATTTT. Translating gives CASSWRGGARDTQYF.

The chain uses TRBV25-1 and TRBJ2-3; possible D gene TRBD1, 6 bases. The CDR3 is 13 residues long. V lost 5 bases and J lost 2, with 8 bases in between. Germline V gene lookup returns CDR1 MGHDK and CDR2 SYGVNS. The CDR3 loop is CASSRDNTDTQYF. The CDR3, as DNA: TGTGCCAGCAGTCGGGACAACACAGATACGCAGTATTTT.

This sequence joins TRBV18 and TRBJ1-1, with TRBD1 matching over 8 bases. This CDR3 comprises 13 residues. CDR1 and CDR2 from the germline V gene are KGHSH and LQKENI. With 6 bases clipped from V and 11 bases from J, the junction kept 11 bases outside the gene matches. Here the CDR3 DNA reads TGTGCCAGCTCCCCGGGACAGGAAGATCGGGCTTTCTTT. It is translated as CASSPGQEDRAFF.

The chain carries TRBV6-6 and TRBJ1-3; D is uncertain. Germline V gene lookup returns CDR1 MNHNY and CDR2 SVGAGI (reference sequence). V was shortened by 6 bases and J by 7 bases, with 7 bases between the two germline ends. The CDR3 is 11 amino acids. The CDR3 loop reads CASRGENTIYF. The CDR3 DNA is TGTGCCAGCAGAGGAGAGAACACCATATATTTT.

The sample holds a few counts of this clone. This sequence joins TRBV10-3 and TRBJ2-7; 7 nucleotides align to TRBD2. Germline V CDR1 and CDR2: ENHRY, SYGVKD. This CDR3 spans 14 amino acids. The V segment lost 6 bases and the J segment 3 bases; nucleotides outside the gene matches: 8. CDR3 sequence reads: CAIRATTGGYEQYF. The CDR3 bases are TGTGCCATCAGGGCGACGACGGGGGGCTACGAGCAGTACTTC.

As concerns this clone: Its ends do not fully match the called genes, so a read error is possible. The V and J genes are TRBV10-3 and TRBJ1-3, with no clear D. Per the germline V gene, CDR1 is ENHRY and CDR2 is SYGVKD. The CDR3 covers 12 residues. CDR3: CAISIAGDTIYF. DNA for the CDR3: TGTGCCATCAGTATAGCTGGAGACACCATATATTTT.

CDR3 sequence reads: CASRSGGHYGYTF. As DNA, the CDR3 is TGTGCCAGCAGGTCCGGGGGGCATTATGGCTACACCTTC. V gene TRBV6-5 combines with J gene TRBJ1-2; D is possibly TRBD1 (6 bases). V was pared by 6 bases and J by 5 bases, with 13 bases between. The CDR3 consists of 13 residues. The germline CDR1 and CDR2 sequences are MNHEY and SVGAGI.

CDR3 amino acids: CASSQEGTGLNEKLFF. The CDR3 coding sequence is TGTGCCAGCAGCCAAGAAGGAACAGGTCTTAATGAAAAACTGTTTTTT. The V call is TRBV4-2, the J call TRBJ1-4; possibly TRBD1 for D (5 bases). V was pared by 0 bases and J by 4 bases, with 12 bases between. In germline, CDR1 is LGHNA, CDR2 YNFKEQ. This CDR3 region has 16 residues.

The V call is TRBV19, the J call TRBJ2-1; 8 bases agree with TRBD2. The CDR3 totals 15 residues. The germline gives CDR1 LNHDA, CDR2 SQIVND (reference sequence). The V and J ends lost 3 bases and 3 bases, in that order; junction bases with no gene match: 4. The CDR3 sequence: CASSMSGGIYNEQFF. CDR3 sequence (DNA): TGTGCCAGTAGTATGAGCGGGGGTATCTACAATGAGCAGTTCTTC.

The chain combines TRBV7-9 with TRBJ1-2, with D perhaps TRBD1 (5 bases). Trimming shortened V by 1 base and J by 8 bases, and 11 bases separated the two germline ends. Germline loops: CDR1 SEHNR, CDR2 FQNEAQ (reference sequence). CDR3 size: 13 residues. CDR3 sequence: CASSLGQIRGYTF. The CDR3 DNA follows: TGTGCCAGCAGCTTAGGACAGATAAGAGGCTACACCTTC.

J is TRBJ2-4 and V is TRBV6-5; D might be TRBD1 (6 bases). The CDR3 length is 13 residues. Trimming shortened V by 4 bases and J by 7 bases, and 11 bases separated the two germline ends. From germline, CDR1 is MNHEY and CDR2 SVGAGI. The CDR3 sequence: CASSSGQGNIQYF. CDR3 in DNA: TGTGCCAGCAGTTCGGGTCAGGGGAACATTCAGTACTTC.

Of note for this clone: This CDR3 is also generated by other DNA sequences in the sample. The gene calls are TRBV6-5 and TRBJ1-5; the D gene is possibly TRBD1 (5 bases). Trimming shortened V by 6 bases and J by 3 bases, and 9 bases separated the two germline ends. This CDR3 has 13 residues. The V gene's germline CDR1 is MNHEY and CDR2 SVGAGI. The CDR3 nucleotides are TGTGCCAGCAGACAGGTGAACAATCAGCCCCAGCATTTT. Encoded protein: CASRQVNNQPQHF.

In this sample, this clone turned up a few times. CDR3 protein: CATSIGNYGYTF. CDR3 bases: TGTGCCACCAGTATTGGCAACTATGGCTACACCTTC. The chain joins TRBV24-1 to TRBJ1-2; D call uncertain. V dropped 6 bases and J dropped 2 bases, with 6 bases sitting between them. The V gene's germline CDR1 is KGHDR and CDR2 SFDVKD. CDR3 length: 12 residues.

The rearrangement links TRBV14 to TRBJ1-4, with D hard to call. The CDR3 length is 15 residues. The V end was cut by 4 bases, the J end by 8 bases, with 17 bases between. CDR1 and CDR2 from the germline V gene are SGHDN and FVKESK. The CDR3 DNA follows: TGTGCCAGCAGCCCGAGAAGTTCCTTATCGGAAAAACTGTTTTTT. Amino acid sequence: CASSPRSSLSEKLFF.

J is TRBJ1-4 and V is TRBV15; D is unresolved. Germline V gene sequence: CDR1 LNHNV, CDR2 YYDKDF (reference sequence). This CDR3 comprises 14 residues. The germline V and J ends were trimmed by 4 bases and 6 bases, with 12 bases remaining between them. CDR3 region: CATSIREADEKLFF. CDR3 bases: TGTGCCACCAGCATCCGGGAAGCGGATGAAAAACTGTTTTTT.

This chain uses TRBV20-1 with TRBJ1-2, with D tentatively TRBD1 (6 bases). Trimming pared 3 bases from V and 14 bases from J, leaving 22 bases between. CDR1 and CDR2 from the germline V gene are DFQATT and SNEGSKA (reference sequence). The CDR3 is made up of 13 amino acids. The CDR3 DNA reads TGCAGTGCTAGTGCCGGGGCAGGGGTAGGGCAAACCTTC. Translating gives CSASAGAGVGQTF.